This T cell receptor beta chain stems from a study of lung T cells in sarcoidosis with Löfgren's syndrome. TCRdb called the reads again in MiXCR, with one record for every CDR3 protein. The sample contains fewer than 3,500 distinct CDR3 sequences, roughly 27% of which appear only once. To note about this clonotype: A much larger clone sits a single nucleotide away, making a read error possible.

V was clipped by 8 bases and J by 4 bases, with 17 bases between them. Germline V gene data show CDR1 as MDHEN and CDR2 as SYDVKM. The CDR3 contains 14 residues. The rearrangement links TRBV28 to TRBJ2-5; no clear D. This receptor was taken from a human donor with sarcoidosis (Löfgren's syndrome or another form), or a control subject (not recorded which). The sequenced sample was CD4+ T cells from bronchoalveolar lavage. The CDR3 DNA is TGTGCCAGCGGGAAATGGACGAGAGCAGAGACCCAGTACTTC. Translation gives CASGKWTRAETQYF.